Below are 20 T cell receptor beta chains sequenced from a single sample in a study of blood T cell repertoires in COVID-19. TCRdb keeps only in-frame clones here, not all; method: immunoSEQ multiplex PCR. The top ten hold 3.5% to 4.5% of the sample, which has about 60,000 clones, approximately 80% seen once. Sequencing used peripheral blood. Source of these receptors: a man aged 60 to 75 with acute or convalescent COVID-19.

The chain carries TRBV24-1 and TRBJ2-2; 7 nucleotides match TRBD1. Germline assignment: CDR1 KGHDR and CDR2 SFDVKD. Unmatched junction bases numbered 5, after V lost 5 bases and J lost 3 bases. The CDR3 totals 15 residues. CDR3 in DNA: TGTGCCACCAGTGCCTACAGGGGAGACACCGGGGAGCTGTTTTTT. Its translation is CATSAYRGDTGELFF.

The genes are TRBV20-1 and TRBJ2-5, with D tentatively TRBD1 (6 bases). V was cut by 8 bases and J by 4 bases, with 11 bases left in between. The CDR3 spans 11 residues. CDR1 is DFQATT, CDR2 SNEGSKA, per germline (reference sequence). CDR3: CSQGQLETQYF. CDR3 nucleotide sequence: TGCAGTCAAGGACAGCTAGAGACCCAGTACTTC.

The chain links TRBV24-1 to TRBJ2-7; TRBD1 might be the D (5 bases). Germline CDR1 reads KGHDR; CDR2 reads SFDVKD. Deletions cut 2 bases from V and 0 bases from J, with 10 bases between. This CDR3 is built from 15 residues. CDR3 region: CATSDSLTDSYEQYF. The CDR3 DNA reads as TGTGCCACCAGTGATTCTCTGACAGACTCCTACGAGCAGTACTTC.

V is TRBV7-2 and J is TRBJ1-2; the D gene is possibly TRBD1 (6 bases). Trimming cost V 4 bases and J 6 bases, with 18 bases left between them. CDR1 SGHTA and CDR2 FQGNSA come from the germline V gene. This CDR3 comprises 15 residues. Here the CDR3 reads CASSSRRQDVNGYTF. The DNA of the CDR3 is TGTGCCAGCAGCTCTAGAAGACAGGACGTCAATGGCTACACCTTC.

The V call is TRBV5-1, the J call TRBJ2-1, with 9 positions matching TRBD2. J lost 7 bases, V lost 0 bases, and 8 bases had no gene match. Germline CDR1 reads SGHRS; CDR2 reads YFSETQ. The CDR3 consists of 16 residues. The CDR3 protein is CASSLEPGLAVNEQFF. CDR3 bases: TGCGCCAGCAGCTTGGAGCCGGGACTAGCTGTTAATGAGCAGTTCTTC.

The J gene is TRBJ2-7, the V gene TRBV7-2; D might be TRBD1 (5 bases). V lost 0 bases and J 2 bases, leaving 8 bases between the germline ends. The CDR3 runs 14 residues. Germline lookup yields CDR1 SGHTA and CDR2 FQGNSA. DNA of the CDR3: TGTGCCAGCAGCTTAGCCCCACAGGCCTACGAGCAGTACTTC. It codes for CASSLAPQAYEQYF.

This chain joins TRBV4-1 and TRBJ2-7, with D possibly matching TRBD1 (6 bases). Germline values: CDR1 MGHRA, CDR2 YSYEKL. The CDR3 runs to 15 residues. Trimming removed 0 bases at V and 3 bases at J, with 12 bases between. The CDR3 region is CASSQDRRDIYEQYF. The CDR3 DNA is TGCGCCAGCAGCCAAGATAGAAGGGACATCTACGAGCAGTACTTC.

This chain connects TRBV24-1 to TRBJ2-1, with 8 bases identical to TRBD2. The V segment lost 5 bases and the J segment 13 bases; nucleotides outside the gene matches: 9. The germline gives CDR1 KGHDR, CDR2 SFDVKD. The length of the CDR3 is 13 residues. CDR3 in DNA: TGTGCCACCAGTGGGCGGGGCGGGGGGCCCCAGTTCTTC. Its translation: CATSGRGGGPQFF.

A single count supports this clone. The chain is built from TRBV5-4 and TRBJ2-7; 8 bases align to TRBD1. The germline V gene encodes CDR1 SGHNT and CDR2 YYREEE (reference sequence). The CDR3 covers 15 residues. The trim removed 4 bases at V and 6 bases at J, leaving 12 bases unmatched. CDR3 bases: TGTGCCAGCAGCAGTCCTGGGACAGGAAGAGGCGAGCAGTACTTC. Its translation: CASSSPGTGRGEQYF. Filled out from reference TRBV5-4 and TRBJ2-7, the complete variable domain reads ETGVTQSPTHLIKTRGQQVTLRCSSQSGHNTVSWYQQALGQGPQFIFQYYREEENGRGNFPPRFSGLQFPNYSSELNVNALELDDSALYLCASSSPGTGRGEQYFGPGTRLTVT.

The genes are TRBV7-2 and TRBJ1-2; maybe TRBD1 (6 bases). There are 15 residues in the CDR3. V was pared by 5 bases and J by 4 bases, with 17 bases between. Germline V lookup: CDR1 SGHTA, CDR2 FQGNSA. CDR3 amino acids: CASSARGGSPYGYTF. CDR3 DNA: TGTGCCAGCAGCGCCCGGGGGGGCAGTCCCTATGGCTACACCTTC.

The rearrangement links TRBV4-1 to TRBJ2-3; D might be TRBD2 (6 bases). Trimming removed 6 bases at V and 0 bases at J, with 16 bases between. Germline values: CDR1 MGHRA, CDR2 YSYEKL. This CDR3 contains 16 residues. This CDR3 is CASSKARGTSTDTQYF. CDR3 DNA: TGCGCCAGCAGTAAAGCGCGGGGAACTAGCACAGATACGCAGTATTTT.

The V call is TRBV5-1, the J call TRBJ2-1; perhaps TRBD1 as D (5 bases). CDR1 SGHRS and CDR2 YFSETQ come from the germline V gene. The CDR3 is 12 amino acids. V was clipped by 0 bases and J by 10 bases, with 8 bases between them. As DNA, the CDR3 is TGCGCCAGCAGCTTGGGGGGCGGCGAGCAGTTCTTC. Its protein product is CASSLGGGEQFF. Combining the CDR3 with reference TRBV5-1 and TRBJ2-1 gives the whole variable domain KAGVTQTPRYLIKTRGQQVTLSCSPISGHRSVSWYQQTPGQGLQFLFEYFSETQRNKGNFPGRFSGRQFSNSRSEMNVSTLELGDSALYLCASSLGGGEQFFGPGTRLTVL.

This chain joins TRBV6-5 and TRBJ2-3, with D perhaps TRBD2 (5 bases). The CDR3 runs 13 residues. From germline, CDR1 is MNHEY and CDR2 SVGAGI. Deletions cut 6 bases from V and 1 base from J, with 8 bases between. The CDR3 here is CASSQRGTDTQYF. DNA for the CDR3: TGTGCCAGCAGCCAGAGGGGCACAGATACGCAGTATTTT.

The V and J genes are TRBV14 and TRBJ1-2; TRBD1 matches at 9 bases. V shed 0 bases and J 4 bases; nucleotides not matched to a gene: 3. The germline V gene encodes CDR1 SGHDN and CDR2 FVKESK. This CDR3 comprises 15 residues. The CDR3 DNA reads as TGTGCCAGCAGCCAAGAAGACAGGGGGGCCTATGGCTACACCTTC. Protein: CASSQEDRGAYGYTF.

The rearrangement uses TRBV12-3 or TRBV12-4 and TRBJ1-1; 8 bases map to TRBD1. With V trimmed by 6 bases and J by 5 bases, 5 bases remained unmatched. The CDR3 covers 13 residues. The CDR3 DNA is TGTGCCAGCAGCAGGGGGCGTGGGACTGAAGCTTTCTTT. Protein product: CASSRGRGTEAFF.

The V and J genes are TRBV6-2 or TRBV6-3 and TRBJ1-5, with D possibly TRBD1 on 5 matching bases. V dropped 6 bases and J dropped 1 base, with 10 bases sitting between them. The CDR3 runs 14 residues. Germline CDR1 is MNHEY and CDR2 is SVGEGT. In DNA form, the CDR3 reads TGTGCCAGCAGCTCCGGGGGGAGCAATCAGCCCCAGCATTTT. Its translation: CASSSGGSNQPQHF.

The CDR3, as DNA: TGTGCCAGCAGTATGACAGGGTCGAGCTATGGCTACACCTTC. This translates into CASSMTGSSYGYTF. The chain links TRBV7-2 to TRBJ1-2, with 7 bases that match TRBD1. CDR1 and CDR2 from the germline V gene are SGHTA and FQGNSA. V was pared by 6 bases and J by 4 bases, with 8 bases of the junction left unmatched. The CDR3 runs 14 residues.

This chain connects TRBV9 to TRBJ2-3; TRBD1 is a possible D gene (5 bases). Germline V gene data show CDR1 as SGDLS and CDR2 as YYNGEE. The CDR3 totals 17 residues. Trimming shortened V by 0 bases and J by 1 base, and 15 bases separated the two germline ends. The CDR3 sequence: CASSVEARAHGTDTQYF. The CDR3 DNA is TGTGCCAGCAGCGTAGAAGCCAGGGCGCATGGCACAGATACGCAGTATTTT.

The rearrangement uses TRBV11-1 and TRBJ2-5, with 9 bases matching TRBD2. The V and J ends lost 3 bases and 4 bases, in that order; junction bases with no gene match: 6. The CDR3 totals 15 residues. Germline V gene lookup returns CDR1 SGHAT and CDR2 FQDESV (reference sequence). CDR3 protein: CASSFRTSALETQYF. As DNA, the CDR3 is TGTGCCAGCAGCTTCCGGACTAGCGCGCTAGAGACCCAGTACTTC.

V is TRBV12-3 or TRBV12-4 and J is TRBJ1-1; 7 bases line up with TRBD1. This CDR3 contains 13 residues. The junction had 3 bases not matched to a gene; V was cut back by 6 bases and J by 2 bases. The chain's CDR3 is CASSWDRNTEAFF. The CDR3 DNA sequence: TGTGCCAGCAGCTGGGACAGAAACACTGAAGCTTTCTTT.